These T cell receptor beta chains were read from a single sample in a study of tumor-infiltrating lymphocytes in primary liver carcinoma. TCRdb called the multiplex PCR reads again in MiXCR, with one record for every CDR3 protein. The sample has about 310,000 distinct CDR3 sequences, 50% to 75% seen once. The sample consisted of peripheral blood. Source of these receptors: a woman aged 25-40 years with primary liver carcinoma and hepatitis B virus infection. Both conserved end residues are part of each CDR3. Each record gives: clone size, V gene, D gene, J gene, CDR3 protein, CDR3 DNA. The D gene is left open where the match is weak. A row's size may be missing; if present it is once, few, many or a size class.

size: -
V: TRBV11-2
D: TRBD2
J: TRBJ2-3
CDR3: CASSLDLAGVVTDMQYF
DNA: TGTGCTAGCAGCTTAGACCTAGCGGGAGTCGTTACAGATATGCAGTATTTT

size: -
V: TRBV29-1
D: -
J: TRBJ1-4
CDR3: CSVDDPSGDEKLLF
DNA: TGCAGCGTTGATGACCCAAGCGGAGATGAAAAACTGCTTTTT

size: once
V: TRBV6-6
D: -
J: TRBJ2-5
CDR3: CGGSYSGVETQYF
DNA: TGTGGCGGCAGTTACTCGGGGGTGGAGACCCAGTACTTC

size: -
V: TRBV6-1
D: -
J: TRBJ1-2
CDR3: CASSEALPGGLGYTF
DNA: TGTGCCAGCAGTGAAGCGCTTCCCGGGGGTTTAGGCTACACCTTC

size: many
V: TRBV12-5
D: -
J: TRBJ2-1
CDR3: CASGLGGNEQFF
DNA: TGTGCTAGTGGTTTAGGGGGCAATGAGCAGTTCTTC

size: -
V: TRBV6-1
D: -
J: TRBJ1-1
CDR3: CASSFGGLSNTEAFF
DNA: TGTGCCAGCAGTTTCGGAGGGCTCTCGAACACTGAAGCTTTCTTT

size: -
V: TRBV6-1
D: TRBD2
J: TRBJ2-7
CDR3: CASIGSGRKIIAVGQYF
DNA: TGTGCCAGCATTGGAAGCGGGAGGAAGATCATAGCGGTTGGGCAGTACTTC

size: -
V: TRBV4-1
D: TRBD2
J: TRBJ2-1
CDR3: CASSQLAASYNEQFF
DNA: TGCGCCAGCAGCCAACTAGCGGCTTCCTACAATGAGCAGTTCTTC

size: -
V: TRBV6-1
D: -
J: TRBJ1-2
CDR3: CASTEALVSPDIYGYTF
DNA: TGTGCCAGCACTGAAGCGCTTGTTAGCCCGGATATCTATGGCTACACCTTC

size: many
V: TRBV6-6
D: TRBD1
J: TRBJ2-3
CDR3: CASSYDRGTDTQYF
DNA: TGTGCCAGCAGTTACGACAGGGGGACAGATACGCAGTATTTT

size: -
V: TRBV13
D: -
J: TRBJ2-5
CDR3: CASSFSEEGGQETQYF
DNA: TGTGCCAGCAGCTTCTCCGAGGAGGGGGGACAAGAGACCCAGTACTTC

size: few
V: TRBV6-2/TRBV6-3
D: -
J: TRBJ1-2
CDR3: CASSYSRRARRGYTF
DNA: TGTGCCAGCAGTTACTCGCGGAGGGCCCGGCGGGGCTACACCTTC

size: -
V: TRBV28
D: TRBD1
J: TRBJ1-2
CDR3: CASSEGQFYGYTF
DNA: TGTGCCAGCAGTGAGGGACAGTTCTATGGCTACACCTTC

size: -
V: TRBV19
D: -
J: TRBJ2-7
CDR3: CASSTGGGTEQYF
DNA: TGTGCCAGTAGTACCGGCGGTGGCACGGAGCAGTACTTC

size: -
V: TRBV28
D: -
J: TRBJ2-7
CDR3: CASQTTMTSPYF
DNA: TGTGCCAGCCAGACCACCATGACTAGTCCGTACTTC

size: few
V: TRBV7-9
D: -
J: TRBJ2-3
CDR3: CASSLTTAPSTDTQYF
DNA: TGTGCCAGCAGCTTAACGACCGCACCCTCCACAGATACGCAGTATTTT

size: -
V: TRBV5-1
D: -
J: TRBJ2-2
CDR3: CASRRGNTGELFF
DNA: TGCGCCAGCAGGAGGGGGAACACCGGGGAGCTGTTTTTT

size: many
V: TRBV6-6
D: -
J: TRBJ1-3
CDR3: CASSRPRNTIYF
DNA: TGTGCCAGCAGTCGGCCTAGAAACACCATATATTTT

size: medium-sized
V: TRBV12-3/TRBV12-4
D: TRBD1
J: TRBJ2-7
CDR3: CASSPGTGFYEQYF
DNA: TGTGCCAGCAGTCCCGGGACAGGGTTCTACGAGCAGTACTTC

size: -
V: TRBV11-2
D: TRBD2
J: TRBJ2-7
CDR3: CASSHARLAGGYDQYF
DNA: TGTGCCAGCAGCCACGCCCGACTAGCGGGAGGGTACGATCAATACTTC

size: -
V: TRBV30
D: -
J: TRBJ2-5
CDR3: CAWSVSQETQYF
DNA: TGTGCCTGGAGTGTTTCGCAAGAGACCCAGTACTTC

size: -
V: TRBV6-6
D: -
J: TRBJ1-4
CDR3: CGSSKLLTTNEKLFF
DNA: TGTGGCAGTAGTAAACTACTGACAACTAATGAAAAACTGTTTTTT

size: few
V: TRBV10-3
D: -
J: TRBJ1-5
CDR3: CAISGWSGQPQHF
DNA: TGTGCCATCAGTGGATGGAGCGGTCAGCCCCAGCATTTT